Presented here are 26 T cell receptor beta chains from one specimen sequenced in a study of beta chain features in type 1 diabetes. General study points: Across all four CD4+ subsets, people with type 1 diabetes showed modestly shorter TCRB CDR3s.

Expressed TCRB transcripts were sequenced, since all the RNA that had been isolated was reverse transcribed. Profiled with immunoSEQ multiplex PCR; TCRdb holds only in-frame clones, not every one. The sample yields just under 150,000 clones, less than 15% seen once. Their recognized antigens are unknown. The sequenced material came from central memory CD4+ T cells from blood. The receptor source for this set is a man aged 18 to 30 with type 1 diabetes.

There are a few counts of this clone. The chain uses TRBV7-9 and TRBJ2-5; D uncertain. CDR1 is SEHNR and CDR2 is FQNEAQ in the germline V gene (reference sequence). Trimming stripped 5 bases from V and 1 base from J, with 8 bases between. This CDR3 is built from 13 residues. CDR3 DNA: TGTGCCAGCAGCCACCCACCCCAAGAGACCCAGTACTTC. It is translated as CASSHPPQETQYF.

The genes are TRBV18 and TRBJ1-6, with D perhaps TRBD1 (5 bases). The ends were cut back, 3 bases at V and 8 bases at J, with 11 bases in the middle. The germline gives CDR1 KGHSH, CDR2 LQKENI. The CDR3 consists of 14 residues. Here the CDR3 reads CASSPTARDSPLHF. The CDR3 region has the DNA TGTGCCAGCTCACCGACCGCCAGGGATTCACCCCTCCACTTT.

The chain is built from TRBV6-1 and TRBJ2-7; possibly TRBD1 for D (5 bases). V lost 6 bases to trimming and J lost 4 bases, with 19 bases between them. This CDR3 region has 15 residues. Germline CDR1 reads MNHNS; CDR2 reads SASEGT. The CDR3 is CASRLFLSQEYEQYF. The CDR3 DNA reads TGTGCCAGCAGACTCTTCCTATCACAGGAGTACGAGCAGTACTTC.

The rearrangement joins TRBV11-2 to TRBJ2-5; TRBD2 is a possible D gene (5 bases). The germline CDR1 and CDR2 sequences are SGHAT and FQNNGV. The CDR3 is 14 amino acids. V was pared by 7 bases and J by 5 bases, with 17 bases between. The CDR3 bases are TGTGCCAGCATGTTGTCTAGCAGTAAGGAGACCCAGTACTTC. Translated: CASMLSSSKETQYF. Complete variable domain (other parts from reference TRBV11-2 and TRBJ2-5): EAGVAQSPRYKIIEKRQSVAFWCNPISGHATLYWYQQILGQGPKLLIQFQNNGVVDDSQLPKDRFSAERLKGVDSTLKIQPAKLEDSAVYLCASMLSSSKETQYFGPGTRLLVL.

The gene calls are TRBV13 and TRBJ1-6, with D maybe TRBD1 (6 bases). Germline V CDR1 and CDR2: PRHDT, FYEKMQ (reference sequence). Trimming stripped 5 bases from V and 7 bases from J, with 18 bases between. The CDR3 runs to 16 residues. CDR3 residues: CASSRAGASGNSPLHF. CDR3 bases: TGTGCCAGCAGCCGAGCAGGGGCCTCGGGAAATTCACCCCTCCACTTT.

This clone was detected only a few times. The CDR3 here is CAIKAGLNQPQHF. For the CDR3, the DNA is TGTGCCATCAAGGCGGGGTTGAATCAGCCCCAGCATTTT. This chain connects TRBV10-3 to TRBJ1-5, with D unclear. V dropped 7 bases and J dropped 4 bases, with 11 bases sitting between them. This CDR3 has 13 amino acids. From germline, CDR1 is ENHRY and CDR2 SYGVKD.

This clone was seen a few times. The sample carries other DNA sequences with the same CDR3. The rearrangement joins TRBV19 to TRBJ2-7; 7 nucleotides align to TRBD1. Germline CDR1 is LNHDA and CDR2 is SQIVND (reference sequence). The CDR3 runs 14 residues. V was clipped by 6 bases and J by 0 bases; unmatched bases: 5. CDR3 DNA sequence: TGTGCCAGTAGACCGGGACAGAACTCCTACGAGCAGTACTTC. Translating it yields CASRPGQNSYEQYF.

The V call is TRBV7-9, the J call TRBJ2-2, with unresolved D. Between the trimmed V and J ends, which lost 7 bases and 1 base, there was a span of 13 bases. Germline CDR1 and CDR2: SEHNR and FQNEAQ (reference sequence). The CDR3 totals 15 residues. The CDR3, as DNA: TGTGCCAGCACCCCCAGTCCGGGGAACACCGGGGAGCTGTTTTTT. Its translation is CASTPSPGNTGELFF. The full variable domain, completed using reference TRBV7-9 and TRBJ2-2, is DTGVSQNPRHKITKRGQNVTFRCDPISEHNRLYWYRQTLGQGPEFLTYFQNEAQLEKSRLLSDRFSAERPKGSFSTLEIQRTEQGDSAMYLCASTPSPGNTGELFFGEGSRLTVL.

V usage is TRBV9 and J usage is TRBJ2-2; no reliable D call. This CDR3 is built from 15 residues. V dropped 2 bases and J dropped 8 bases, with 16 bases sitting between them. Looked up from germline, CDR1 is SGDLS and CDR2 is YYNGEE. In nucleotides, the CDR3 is TGTGCCAGCAGCGTGACCCTGGACGAATTGGGGGAGCTGTTTTTT. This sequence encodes CASSVTLDELGELFF.

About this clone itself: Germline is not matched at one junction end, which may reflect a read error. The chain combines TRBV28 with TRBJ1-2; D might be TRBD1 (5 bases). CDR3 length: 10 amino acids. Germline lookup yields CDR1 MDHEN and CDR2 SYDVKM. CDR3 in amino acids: CASSAWDLLF. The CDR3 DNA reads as TGTGCCAGCAGTGCCTGGGACCTCCTCTTC.

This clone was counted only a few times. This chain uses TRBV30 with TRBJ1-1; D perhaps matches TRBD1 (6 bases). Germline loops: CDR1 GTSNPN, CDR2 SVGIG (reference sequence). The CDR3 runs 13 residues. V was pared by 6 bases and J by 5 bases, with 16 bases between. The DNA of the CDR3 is TGTGCCTGTTCTAACAGGGATTGGACTGAAGCTTTCTTT. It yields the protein CACSNRDWTEAFF.

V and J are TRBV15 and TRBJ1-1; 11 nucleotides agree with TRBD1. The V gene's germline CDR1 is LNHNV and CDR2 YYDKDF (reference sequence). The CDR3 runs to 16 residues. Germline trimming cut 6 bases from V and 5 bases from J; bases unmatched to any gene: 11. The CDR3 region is CATRPPGTGGLTEAFF. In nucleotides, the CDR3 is TGTGCCACCAGACCTCCCGGGACAGGGGGTCTTACTGAAGCTTTCTTT.

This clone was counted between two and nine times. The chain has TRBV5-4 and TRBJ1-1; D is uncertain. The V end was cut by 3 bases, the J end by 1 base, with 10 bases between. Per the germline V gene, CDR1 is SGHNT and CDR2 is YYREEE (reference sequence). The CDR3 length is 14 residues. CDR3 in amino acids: CASSSYTENTEAFF. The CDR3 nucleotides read TGTGCCAGCAGCTCCTACACTGAGAACACTGAAGCTTTCTTT.

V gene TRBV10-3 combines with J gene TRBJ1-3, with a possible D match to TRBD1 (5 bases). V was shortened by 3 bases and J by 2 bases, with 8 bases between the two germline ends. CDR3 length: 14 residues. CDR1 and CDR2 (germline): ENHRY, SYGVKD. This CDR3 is CAISDKGPGNTIYF. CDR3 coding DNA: TGTGCCATCAGTGACAAGGGGCCTGGAAACACCATATATTTT.

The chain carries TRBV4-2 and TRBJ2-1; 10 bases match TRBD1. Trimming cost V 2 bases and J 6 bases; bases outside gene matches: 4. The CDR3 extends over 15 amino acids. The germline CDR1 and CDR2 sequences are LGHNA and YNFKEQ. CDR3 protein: CASSQTDRGSNEQFF. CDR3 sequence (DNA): TGTGCCAGCAGCCAAACGGACAGGGGGAGCAATGAGCAGTTCTTC.

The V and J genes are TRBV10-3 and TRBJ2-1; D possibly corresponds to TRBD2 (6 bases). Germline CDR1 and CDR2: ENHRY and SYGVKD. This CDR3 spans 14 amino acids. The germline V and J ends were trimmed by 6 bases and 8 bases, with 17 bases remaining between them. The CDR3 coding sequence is TGTGCCATCAGGGACGGGACTGGCAGCGATGAGCAGTTCTTC. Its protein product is CAIRDGTGSDEQFF.

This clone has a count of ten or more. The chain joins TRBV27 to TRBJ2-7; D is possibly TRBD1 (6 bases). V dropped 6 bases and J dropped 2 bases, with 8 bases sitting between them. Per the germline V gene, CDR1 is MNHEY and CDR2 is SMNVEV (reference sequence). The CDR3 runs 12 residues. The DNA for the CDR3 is TGTGCCAGCAGGGACAGTGCCTACGAGCAGTACTTC. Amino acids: CASRDSAYEQYF.

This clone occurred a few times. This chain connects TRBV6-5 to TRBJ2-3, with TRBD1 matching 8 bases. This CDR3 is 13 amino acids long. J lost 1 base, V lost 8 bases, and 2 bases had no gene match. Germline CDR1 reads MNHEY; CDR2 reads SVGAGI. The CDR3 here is CASQQGGTDTQYF. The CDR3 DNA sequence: TGTGCCAGCCAACAGGGGGGCACAGATACGCAGTATTTT.

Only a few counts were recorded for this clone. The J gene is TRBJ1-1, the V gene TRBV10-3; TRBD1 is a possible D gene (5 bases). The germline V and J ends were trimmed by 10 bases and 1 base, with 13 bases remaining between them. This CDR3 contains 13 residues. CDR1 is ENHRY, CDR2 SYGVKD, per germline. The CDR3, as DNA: TGTGCCACCAAGGGACCGTCGAACACTGAAGCTTTCTTT. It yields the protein CATKGPSNTEAFF.

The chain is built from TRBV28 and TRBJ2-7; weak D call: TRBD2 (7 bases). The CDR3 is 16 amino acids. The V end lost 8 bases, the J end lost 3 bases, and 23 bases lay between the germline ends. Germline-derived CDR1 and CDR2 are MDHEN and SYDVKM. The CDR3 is CASLGGGVPLDYEQYF. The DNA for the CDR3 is TGTGCCAGCTTAGGAGGGGGGGTACCCCTCGACTACGAGCAGTACTTC.

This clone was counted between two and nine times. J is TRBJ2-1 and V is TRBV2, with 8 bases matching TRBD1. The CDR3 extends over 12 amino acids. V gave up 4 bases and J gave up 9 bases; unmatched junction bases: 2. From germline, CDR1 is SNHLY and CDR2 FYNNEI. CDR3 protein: CASSGQGSEQFF. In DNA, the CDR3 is TGTGCCAGCAGTGGACAGGGGAGTGAGCAGTTCTTC. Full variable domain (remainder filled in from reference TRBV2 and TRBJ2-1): EPEVTQTPSHQVTQMGQEVILRCVPISNHLYFYWYRQILGQKVEFLVSFYNNEISEKSEIFDDQFSVERPDGSNFTLKIRSTKLEDSAMYFCASSGQGSEQFFGPGTRLTVL.

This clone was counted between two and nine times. The DNA of the CDR3 is TGTGCCAGCTACGAGGGACTAGCGGATACCGGGGAGCTGTTTTTT. The encoded protein is CASYEGLADTGELFF. The rearrangement joins TRBV2 to TRBJ2-2; 11 positions agree with TRBD2. V shed 8 bases and J 5 bases; nucleotides not matched to a gene: 7. The CDR3 loop spans 15 amino acids. Germline V gene data show CDR1 as SNHLY and CDR2 as FYNNEI.

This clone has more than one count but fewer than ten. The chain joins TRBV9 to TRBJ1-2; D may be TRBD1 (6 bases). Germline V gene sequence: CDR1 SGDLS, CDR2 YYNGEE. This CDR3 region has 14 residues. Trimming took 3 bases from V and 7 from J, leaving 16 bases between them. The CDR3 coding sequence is TGTGCCAGCAGCGGGAGCAGTACAGGGTCTGGCTACACCTTC. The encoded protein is CASSGSSTGSGYTF.

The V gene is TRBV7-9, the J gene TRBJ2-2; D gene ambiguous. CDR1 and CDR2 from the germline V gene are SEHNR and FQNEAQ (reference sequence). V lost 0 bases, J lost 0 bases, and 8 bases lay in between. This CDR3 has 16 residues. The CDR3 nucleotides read TGTGCCAGCAGCTTAGCCAGCTTTACGAACACCGGGGAGCTGTTTTTT. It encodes CASSLASFTNTGELFF.

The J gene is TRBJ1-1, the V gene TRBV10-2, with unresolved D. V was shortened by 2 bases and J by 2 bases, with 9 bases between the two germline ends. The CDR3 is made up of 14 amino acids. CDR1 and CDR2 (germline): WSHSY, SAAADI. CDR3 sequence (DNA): TGCGCCAGCAGTGAGATTTCCGGAAACACTGAAGCTTTCTTT. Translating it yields CASSEISGNTEAFF.

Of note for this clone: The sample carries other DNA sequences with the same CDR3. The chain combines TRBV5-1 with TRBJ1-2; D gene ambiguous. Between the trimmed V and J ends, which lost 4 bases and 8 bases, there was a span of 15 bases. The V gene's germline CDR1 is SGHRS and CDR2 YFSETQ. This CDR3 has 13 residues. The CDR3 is CASSPDQTWGYTF. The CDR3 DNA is TGCGCCAGCAGCCCTGATCAGACCTGGGGCTACACCTTC.